Below, 31 T cell receptor beta chains from the same sample are listed, as sequenced in a study of CD8 T cells in ankylosing spondylitis. TCRdb re-called the 5' RACE reads through MiXCR, storing one row per CDR3 protein. This table holds about 800,000 distinct CDR3 sequences, roughly 10% found once. Study-wide results and caveats: The study identified a TCR beta motif of roughly eight highly homologous variants that appeared characteristic of ankylosing spondylitis blood.

Their antigens are not known. The sample consisted of blood, either unsorted or a sorted T cell fraction (not recorded which). The receptors were sampled from a male donor with ankylosing spondylitis.

CDR3 nucleotides: TGCAGTGCTAGAAAGGCAGGGAGCACAGATACGCAGTATTTT. Amino acids: CSARKAGSTDTQYF. The rearrangement joins TRBV20-1 to TRBJ2-3, with D possibly TRBD1 on 5 matching bases. Germline lookup yields CDR1 DFQATT and CDR2 SNEGSKA (reference sequence). This CDR3 contains 14 residues. The V end lost 2 bases, the J end lost 0 bases, and 9 bases lay between the germline ends.

The chain has TRBV6-1 and TRBJ2-2, with D tentatively TRBD1 (6 bases). CDR3 size: 13 residues. Germline CDR1 and CDR2: MNHNS and SASEGT. V lost 10 bases and J 7 bases, leaving 16 bases between the germline ends. The CDR3 DNA is TGTGCCACCAGACAGGCCTCCAGCGGGGAGCTGTTTTTT. As protein: CATRQASSGELFF.

This clonotype came up a few times. The CDR3 DNA reads TGTGCAAGTCGCTCGAGGCAGGGTCATAGCAATCAGCCCCAGCATTTT. Protein sequence: CASRSRQGHSNQPQHF. V and J are TRBV12-2 and TRBJ1-5; the table gives TRBD1 as D, unverified against the DNA. TRBV12-2 is designated a pseudogene. CDR3 length: 16 amino acids.

The chain has TRBV5-4 and TRBJ2-2; the D gene is possibly TRBD1 (5 bases). The CDR3 length is 15 residues. Trimming shortened V by 3 bases and J by 0 bases, and 9 bases separated the two germline ends. CDR1 is SGHNT and CDR2 is YYREEE in the germline V gene (reference sequence). The CDR3: CASSSETANTGELFF. The CDR3 DNA follows: TGTGCCAGCAGCTCTGAGACAGCGAACACCGGGGAGCTGTTTTTT.

In this sample, this clonotype turned up a few times. It is likely a read error, because the conserved phenylalanine at the end of the CDR3 is missing. The DNA is left out, because the CDR3 cannot be placed on it with certainty; the CDR3 is given as TCRdb lists it. The gene calls are TRBV7-2 and TRBJ1-1; TRBD1, the D gene given by the table, was not confirmed from the DNA. Inclusive of both ends, the CDR3 amounts to 13 amino acids. The germline CDR1 and CDR2 sequences are SGHTA and FQGNSA. CDR3 in amino acids: CASSAKVRQVRFR.

Ten or more counts support this clonotype. In DNA, the CDR3 is TGCAGCGTTGAACCTCCCTGGGACACTGAAGCTTTCTTT. This translates into CSVEPPWDTEAFF. This chain uses TRBV29-1 with TRBJ1-1, with D unresolved. Looked up from germline, CDR1 is SQVTM and CDR2 is ANQGSEA. This CDR3 spans 13 amino acids. Trimming removed 2 bases at V and 3 bases at J, with 10 bases between.

This clonotype has a handful of counts. The rearrangement links TRBV29-1 to TRBJ2-7; D is unclear. V dropped 4 bases and J dropped 4 bases, with 11 bases sitting between them. Germline CDR1 and CDR2: SQVTM and ANQGSEA. This CDR3 spans 12 amino acids. CDR3 amino acids: CSVGGIRYEQYF. The CDR3 DNA follows: TGCAGCGTTGGTGGGATAAGATACGAGCAGTACTTC.

This clonotype occurred many times. The chain couples TRBV27 to TRBJ2-1, with D uncertain. The ends were cut back, 3 bases at V and 5 bases at J, with 14 bases in the middle. In germline, CDR1 is MNHEY, CDR2 SMNVEV (reference sequence). There are 15 residues in the CDR3. CDR3 bases: TGTGCCAGCAGTTTCGGGTACCTAACAAACAATGAGCAGTTCTTC. Protein: CASSFGYLTNNEQFF.

This rearrangement joins TRBV29-1 to TRBJ1-1; D is ambiguous. The germline V gene encodes CDR1 SQVTM and CDR2 ANQGSEA. The CDR3 loop spans 13 amino acids. V was shortened by 3 bases and J by 0 bases, with 8 bases between the two germline ends. The CDR3 region is CSVERDLNTEAFF. CDR3 bases: TGCAGCGTTGAGCGGGATTTGAACACTGAAGCTTTCTTT.

This clonotype appeared a few times. The chain recombines TRBV20-1 with TRBJ2-3; the D is unclear. The CDR3 covers 14 residues. V was trimmed by 3 bases and J by 2 bases, leaving 12 bases between them. CDR1 and CDR2 from the germline V gene are DFQATT and SNEGSKA (reference sequence). This CDR3 reads CSASLGRFTDTQYF. CDR3 nucleotides: TGCAGTGCTAGCTTAGGCAGATTCACAGATACGCAGTATTTT.

This clonotype was seen only a few times. The chain combines TRBV5-1 with TRBJ1-6; D is ambiguous. Germline lookup yields CDR1 SGHRS and CDR2 YFSETQ. The V end lost 0 bases, the J end lost 10 bases, and 14 bases lay between the germline ends. The CDR3 is made up of 15 amino acids. The CDR3 nucleotides read TGCGCCAGCAGCTTGGACAGTTGGATTTCCTCACCCCTCCACTTT. Protein: CASSLDSWISSPLHF.

In this sample, this clonotype turned up a few times. This chain uses TRBV24-1 with TRBJ2-3; 7 bases map to TRBD2. With V trimmed by 4 bases and J by 4 bases, 7 bases remained unmatched. The germline CDR1 and CDR2 sequences are KGHDR and SFDVKD. This CDR3 spans 15 amino acids. The CDR3 region is CATSDPGRGADTQYF. The DNA for the CDR3 is TGTGCCACCAGTGACCCGGGCCGGGGGGCAGATACGCAGTATTTT.

In its sample, this clonotype was seen a few times. The rearrangement links TRBV23-1 to TRBJ2-7; a weak D match, TRBD1 (6 bases). TRBV23-1 is an ORF, and what it does is uncertain. The CDR3 loop spans 9 amino acids. Trimming cost V 8 bases and J 13 bases, with 12 bases left between them. The CDR3 protein is CASVPTGYF. Written as DNA, the CDR3 is TGCGCCAGCGTCCCGACAGGCTACTTC.

This clonotype was found a few times. The CDR3, as DNA: TGTGCCAGCAGTTACTGGGGACCTCAGCGATCGATGAACACTGAAGCTTTCTTT. Protein sequence: CASSYWGPQRSMNTEAFF. The V call is TRBV6-5, the J call TRBJ1-1; D is perhaps TRBD1 (5 bases). The CDR3 is 18 residues long. Germline V lookup: CDR1 MNHEY, CDR2 SVGAGI. V shed 1 base and J shed 0 bases, with 18 bases lying between them.

This clonotype has ten or more counts. V is TRBV5-1 and J is TRBJ2-1, with D perhaps matching TRBD2 (6 bases). This CDR3 comprises 14 residues. The V gene's germline CDR1 is SGHRS and CDR2 YFSETQ. V dropped 2 bases and J dropped 9 bases, with 15 bases sitting between them. CDR3 sequence: CASSFGLSGGEQFF. The CDR3 bases are TGCGCCAGCAGCTTCGGACTATCCGGAGGTGAGCAGTTCTTC. The full variable domain, its missing parts supplied by reference TRBV5-1 and TRBJ2-1, is KAGVTQTPRYLIKTRGQQVTLSCSPISGHRSVSWYQQTPGQGLQFLFEYFSETQRNKGNFPGRFSGRQFSNSRSEMNVSTLELGDSALYLCASSFGLSGGEQFFGPGTRLTVL.

This clonotype was seen a few times. This sequence joins TRBV20-1 and TRBJ2-1; 9 nucleotides match TRBD1. V lost 7 bases and J lost 5; bases outside the gene matches: 9. The CDR3 totals 14 residues. Germline CDR1 and CDR2: DFQATT and SNEGSKA (reference sequence). This CDR3 is CSVPQGANHNEQFF. The CDR3 DNA sequence: TGCAGTGTTCCACAGGGGGCGAACCACAATGAGCAGTTCTTC.

This clonotype has more than one count but fewer than ten. The chain employs TRBV7-2 and TRBJ1-6; maybe TRBD1 (6 bases). CDR3 length: 14 amino acids. Trimming took 5 bases from V and 10 from J, leaving 15 bases between them. Germline loops: CDR1 SGHTA, CDR2 FQGNSA. The CDR3 loop is CASSAQGGESPLHF. The CDR3 nucleotides read TGTGCCAGCAGCGCACAGGGTGGGGAATCACCCCTCCACTTT.

This clonotype showed up just once. CDR3 nucleotides: TGCGCCAGCAGCCGTCTGACTAGCGGGAGCCGGGAGACCCAGTACTTC. Amino acid sequence: CASSRLTSGSRETQYF. V usage is TRBV5-1 and J usage is TRBJ2-5, with 12 bases that match TRBD2. Germline trimming cut 4 bases from V and 5 bases from J; bases unmatched to any gene: 9. The CDR3 runs 16 residues. The germline V gene encodes CDR1 SGHRS and CDR2 YFSETQ. Looking up the rest from reference TRBV5-1 and TRBJ2-5 gives the full variable domain: KAGVTQTPRYLIKTRGQQVTLSCSPISGHRSVSWYQQTPGQGLQFLFEYFSETQRNKGNFPGRFSGRQFSNSRSEMNVSTLELGDSALYLCASSRLTSGSRETQYFGPGTRLLVL.

The chain recombines TRBV20-1 with TRBJ2-5; 9 bases agree with TRBD2. Germline V gives CDR1 DFQATT, CDR2 SNEGSKA (reference sequence). Unmatched junction bases numbered 9, after V lost 5 bases and J lost 5 bases. This CDR3 spans 14 amino acids. CDR3: CSASSWTSDETQYF. CDR3 DNA sequence: TGCAGTGCTTCCTCTTGGACTAGCGACGAGACCCAGTACTTC.

This rearrangement joins TRBV10-3 to TRBJ2-3; TRBD2 might be the D (6 bases). Trimming stripped 4 bases from V and 4 bases from J, with 15 bases between. The length of the CDR3 is 15 residues. CDR1 and CDR2 (germline): ENHRY, SYGVKD. CDR3 nucleotides: TGTGCCATCAGTGGAGGCGGGACCGGGGCAGATACGCAGTATTTT. It translates to CAISGGGTGADTQYF.

This clonotype was observed a few times. The chain has TRBV7-2 and TRBJ2-3, with no clear D. This CDR3 is built from 15 residues. Germline V gene sequence: CDR1 SGHTA, CDR2 FQGNSA. The V end lost 0 bases, the J end lost 2 bases, and 9 bases lay between the germline ends. In DNA, the CDR3 is TGTGCCAGCAGCTTAGCTGTCGGCCACACAGATACGCAGTATTTT. Translated, it gives CASSLAVGHTDTQYF.

This clonotype was picked up a small number of times. V usage is TRBV5-1 and J usage is TRBJ1-4; D is possibly TRBD1 (6 bases). The CDR3 totals 16 residues. Germline CDR1 SGHRS, CDR2 YFSETQ. Trimming took 0 bases from V and 2 from J, leaving 11 bases between them. As DNA, the CDR3 is TGCGCCAGCAGCTTGGGGTCAGGGGCGACTAATGAAAAACTGTTTTTT. Translated, it gives CASSLGSGATNEKLFF.

This clonotype has just a few counts. The V and J genes are TRBV5-1 and TRBJ1-1, with TRBD1 matching over 7 bases. This CDR3 has 15 amino acids. CDR1 is SGHRS, CDR2 YFSETQ, per germline. Germline trimming cut 4 bases from V and 6 bases from J; bases unmatched to any gene: 12. The DNA for the CDR3 is TGCGCCAGCAGCACGACGACAGGGAGAGGGGCTGAAGCTTTCTTT. Its protein is CASSTTTGRGAEAFF.

The rearrangement joins TRBV4-3 to TRBJ2-3; D gene ambiguous. From germline, CDR1 is LGHNA and CDR2 YSLEER. The V end was cut by 0 bases, the J end by 6 bases, with 16 bases between. This CDR3 has 16 residues. The CDR3 DNA reads TGCGCCAGCAGCCAAGAGCCGGGTCTGGGAATGGATACGCAGTATTTT. Translation: CASSQEPGLGMDTQYF.

This clonotype was seen a handful of times. The V call is TRBV5-1, the J call TRBJ2-6; D is ambiguous. Trimming cost V 1 base and J 0 bases, with 5 bases left between them. The germline gives CDR1 SGHRS, CDR2 YFSETQ. There are 15 residues in the CDR3. CDR3 protein: CASSLPNSGANVLTF. The DNA of the CDR3 is TGCGCCAGCAGCTTGCCGAACTCTGGGGCCAACGTCCTGACTTTC.

This clonotype was counted a few times. This chain links TRBV18 with TRBJ2-1, with D perhaps matching TRBD2 (5 bases). The CDR3 sequence is 16 residues long. Germline values: CDR1 KGHSH, CDR2 LQKENI. Trimming removed 3 bases from V and 0 bases from J, with 12 bases in between. CDR3 protein: CASSPLTRGSYNEQFF. As DNA, the CDR3 is TGTGCCAGCTCACCTCTAACTAGAGGCTCCTACAATGAGCAGTTCTTC.

This clonotype was counted ten times or more. V is TRBV20-1 and J is TRBJ2-2, with 8 bases that match TRBD1. V was clipped by 5 bases and J by 5 bases; unmatched bases: 4. CDR3 length: 13 residues. Germline loops: CDR1 DFQATT, CDR2 SNEGSKA (reference sequence). CDR3 region: CSASGTGTGELFF. The CDR3 DNA is TGCAGTGCTTCGGGGACAGGAACCGGGGAGCTGTTTTTT.

This clonotype was detected only a few times. This chain links TRBV19 with TRBJ2-1; possible D gene TRBD2, 5 bases. Trimming removed 10 bases from V and 1 base from J, with 17 bases in between. Germline V gives CDR1 LNHDA, CDR2 SQIVND (reference sequence). The length of the CDR3 is 15 residues. CDR3 DNA sequence: TGTGCCACCAGACCCCAGGAGCGGTCCTACAATGAGCAGTTCTTC. It is translated as CATRPQERSYNEQFF.

This clonotype was seen more than once but under ten times. The chain recombines TRBV6-1 with TRBJ2-5, with unresolved D. V dropped 9 bases and J dropped 2 bases, with 13 bases sitting between them. The germline V gene has CDR1 MNHNS and CDR2 SASEGT. The CDR3 is made up of 13 amino acids. The chain's CDR3 is CASVRHPQETQYF. The CDR3 nucleotides read TGTGCCAGTGTGAGACATCCTCAAGAGACCCAGTACTTC.

This clonotype was seen only once. The V gene is TRBV20-1, the J gene TRBJ1-6; 8 positions match TRBD1. There are 14 residues in the CDR3. Germline V gene lookup returns CDR1 DFQATT and CDR2 SNEGSKA (reference sequence). V lost 6 bases and J lost 4; bases outside the gene matches: 5. CDR3 residues: CSARRTGYNSPLHF. The DNA for the CDR3 is TGCAGTGCAAGGCGGACAGGGTATAATTCACCCCTCCACTTT.

The chain combines TRBV10-3 with TRBJ2-2; 10 nucleotides match TRBD2. The length of the CDR3 is 14 residues. Germline trimming cut 10 bases from V and 6 bases from J; bases unmatched to any gene: 8. Germline CDR1 and CDR2: ENHRY and SYGVKD. CDR3 protein: CASRAGGQPGELFF. The CDR3 coding sequence is TGTGCCAGCAGAGCGGGAGGGCAACCCGGGGAGCTGTTTTTT.